This T cell receptor beta chain was sequenced during a study of PD-L1 blockade in urothelial cancer. Turning to the study itself: Reported median T cell count for blood samples was about 150,000.

Documented time point: pretreatment peripheral blood. The V end lost 1 base, the J end lost 2 bases, and 6 bases lay between the germline ends. This CDR3 comprises 15 residues. Germline V gene data show CDR1 as SGHVS and CDR2 as FNYEAQ. In this sample, this clone turned up once. Measured with immunoSEQ multiplex PCR; TCRdb has only the in-frame clones, and not every one. This sample yields 98,000 or so clones, of which around 90% are seen a single time; roughly 1.6% belongs to the top ten. This clonotype originated in a man aged 55 to 70 with urothelial cancer. The chain joins TRBV7-6 to TRBJ2-6; D is possibly TRBD1 (5 bases). Sequences were derived from PBMCs, sampled around atezolizumab (anti-PD-L1) treatment. The CDR3 DNA follows: TGTGCCAGCAGCTTAGGGGGCCCTGGGGCCAACGTCCTGACTTTC. It codes for CASSLGGPGANVLTF.